This T cell receptor beta chain came from a study of CXCR3-negative and CXCR3-positive naive CD8 T cells. UMI labels and 5' RACE were used to prepare the TRB cDNA libraries. With the 5' RACE reads reprocessed, TCRdb shows one record per CDR3 protein and no DNA. The ten most abundant clones cover 15% of a sample with roughly 48,000 distinct CDR3 sequences. CDR1 SGHAT and CDR2 FQNNGV come from the germline V gene. CDR3 length equals 16 residues. Material: memory CD8+ T cells from blood. This rearrangement joins TRBV11-2 to TRBJ2-7; lacking DNA, the TRBD1 call made by TCRdb goes unchecked. The sequence derives from a human donor in good health. Some clones in this sample may be carry-over from other donors' samples. The CDR3 sequence is CASSLASRGLSYEQCF.